The sequence of this T cell receptor beta chain was determined in a study of blood T cell repertoires in COVID-19. Study context: PBMCs, B-cell-depleted T cells, or T cells were the source of the cDNA or gDNA that made up the material.

Original processing notes: Reference gene primer amplification gave nucleated cell count estimates. The method was immunoSEQ multiplex PCR; TCRdb's version includes in-frame clones alone and lacks a portion of them. V and J calls and clone size are those listed in that table; D and trimming were worked out from the DNA. Of roughly 200,000 clones in the sample, about 76% are singletons; the top ten hold approximately 6%. The CDR3 has 14 amino acids. Germline V gives CDR1 DFQATT, CDR2 SNEGSKA (reference sequence). V trimming: 3 bases; J trimming: 2 bases; junction bases outside the gene matches: 4. The Seattle site enrolled patients during active infection and followed them longitudinally.

The chain employs TRBV20-1 and TRBJ1-3; 7 bases are a match to TRBD1. Sequences were obtained from peripheral blood. The TCR comes from a woman in her 40s with COVID-19, enrolled during active disease. The CDR3 DNA follows: TGCAGTGCTAGTTCAGGGGGTACTGGAAACACCATATATTTT. Translating gives CSASSGGTGNTIYF.